The 21 T cell receptor beta chains below come from one sample, sequenced in a study of regulatory T cells in long-lasting Graves disease. Sequencing libraries for TCR beta were prepared with iRepertoire HTBI primers and Arm-PCR of CDR3 regions. TCRdb fed the multiplex PCR reads into MiXCR, producing one record per CDR3 protein. The sample carries 440,000 or so distinct CDR3 sequences, 14% to 15% recorded once. Time point described: newly diagnosed GD, antithyroid drugs for less than 3 months. The TCR library was made from RNA extracted from PBMCs. This same sample was also taken into another study, of T cells in Graves' hyperthyroidism and ophthalmopathy.

The sample in question was peripheral blood mononuclear cells (PBMCs), obtained at new diagnosis, from a patient treated with antithyroid drugs. These receptors all stem from a woman aged 25 to 45 with Graves disease.

This clonotype has at least ten counts. V usage is TRBV7-9 and J usage is TRBJ2-5; D may be TRBD1 or TRBD2 (5 bases each). Trimming stripped 5 bases from V and 7 bases from J, with 8 bases between. Germline V gives CDR1 SEHNR, CDR2 FQNEAQ (reference sequence). The CDR3 has 11 amino acids. DNA of the CDR3: TGTGCCAGCAGCCCGGGGCGGACCCAGTACTTC. It codes for CASSPGRTQYF. Full variable domain (missing parts from reference TRBV7-9 and TRBJ2-5): DTGVSQNPRHKITKRGQNVTFRCDPISEHNRLYWYRQTLGQGPEFLTYFQNEAQLEKSRLLSDRFSAERPKGSFSTLEIQRTEQGDSAMYLCASSPGRTQYFGPGTRLLVL.

This clonotype was picked up many times. The rearrangement joins TRBV5-1 to TRBJ2-7; D is possibly TRBD1 or TRBD2 (5 bases each). The CDR3 is made up of 16 amino acids. V shed 5 bases and J shed 1 base, with 19 bases lying between them. Germline CDR1 and CDR2: SGHRS and YFSETQ. The CDR3 here is CASSLSRDPGSYEQYF. The CDR3 DNA reads as TGCGCCAGCAGTCTCAGCCGGGACCCCGGTTCCTACGAGCAGTACTTC.

This clonotype was picked up many times. The CDR3 coding sequence is TGTGCCAGCATCAAAATTACGGGACATTTCCTGAACACTGAAGCTTTCTTT. It specifies CASIKITGHFLNTEAFF. V usage is TRBV28 and J usage is TRBJ1-1; weak D call: TRBD1 (6 bases). The CDR3 spans 17 residues. The V end lost 7 bases, the J end lost 0 bases, and 21 bases lay between the germline ends. CDR1 is MDHEN, CDR2 SYDVKM, per germline.

This clonotype was seen only a few times. The chain carries TRBV13 and TRBJ1-1; TRBD1 is a possible D gene (5 bases). This CDR3 is 12 amino acids long. Trimming removed 4 bases at V and 11 bases at J, with 14 bases between. Germline-derived CDR1 and CDR2 are PRHDT and FYEKMQ (reference sequence). CDR3: CASSSFQGKAFF. The CDR3 DNA reads as TGTGCCAGCAGCTCTTTTCAGGGTAAGGCTTTCTTT.

This clonotype occurred many times. The V call is TRBV6-5, the J call TRBJ2-7, with a tentative D call TRBD1 (6 bases). The CDR3 length is 14 residues. V gave up 4 bases and J gave up 2 bases, with 12 bases separating them. Germline values: CDR1 MNHEY, CDR2 SVGAGI. CDR3 in amino acids: CASSSARGTYEQYF. The DNA of the CDR3 is TGTGCCAGCAGTTCCGCCAGGGGAACCTACGAGCAGTACTTC.

The chain recombines TRBV19 with TRBJ2-2; TRBD1 matches at 10 bases. This CDR3 has 16 amino acids. The J segment lost 0 bases and the V segment lost 4 bases, leaving 2 bases of the junction unmatched. Germline V lookup: CDR1 LNHDA, CDR2 SQIVND (reference sequence). CDR3 DNA sequence: TGTGCCAGTAGTACGACAGGGGGCTCGAACACCGGGGAGCTGTTTTTT. It translates to CASSTTGGSNTGELFF.

The sample holds one count of this clonotype. With a much larger clone just one base away, this may be a read error. This sequence joins TRBV6-2 or TRBV6-3 and TRBJ2-7, with TRBD2 matching 7 bases. The CDR3 covers 15 residues. CDR1 and CDR2 from the germline V gene are MNHEY and SVGEGT. In DNA, the CDR3 is TGTGCCAGCAGTTACTCGACGGGAGGAATCTACGAGCAGTGCTTC. This encodes CASSYSTGGIYEQCF.

The chain uses TRBV7-2 and TRBJ1-6; D not certain. Trimming shortened V by 3 bases and J by 8 bases, and 11 bases separated the two germline ends. The CDR3 sequence is 14 residues long. The germline CDR1 and CDR2 sequences are SGHTA and FQGNSA. The CDR3 reads CASSFDGRDSPLHF. DNA for the CDR3: TGTGCCAGCAGCTTCGACGGACGGGATTCACCCCTCCACTTT.

The table lists this clonotype with many counts. J is TRBJ1-2 and V is TRBV5-6; D is perhaps TRBD1 (5 bases). The germline V gene has CDR1 SGHDT and CDR2 YYEEEE. V was cut by 5 bases and J by 0 bases, with 17 bases left in between. This CDR3 contains 16 residues. CDR3 residues: CASSSGWTPSNYGYTF. The CDR3 DNA follows: TGTGCCAGCAGTTCTGGATGGACACCATCTAACTATGGCTACACCTTC.

Details on this clonotype: A read error may explain this, as a much larger clone is one base away. The chain links TRBV18 to TRBJ2-7; a possible D gene is TRBD2 (5 bases). V lost 8 bases and J 6 bases, leaving 17 bases between the germline ends. Germline V gene sequence: CDR1 KGHSH, CDR2 LQKENI. This CDR3 is 13 amino acids long. The CDR3 here is CASMVRATGEQYF. In DNA form, the CDR3 reads TGTGCCAGCATGGTGAGGGCCACTGGCGAGCAGTACTTC.

This clonotype came up many times. The gene calls are TRBV20-1 and TRBJ2-3; 11 bases match TRBD2. Germline V gene lookup returns CDR1 DFQATT and CDR2 SNEGSKA (reference sequence). CDR3 length: 19 amino acids. V shed 5 bases, J shed 3 bases, and the junction held 19 bases outside the gene matches. CDR3 in amino acids: CSALAPDSGRAFKTDTQYF. The CDR3, as DNA: TGCAGTGCTCTCGCCCCCGATAGCGGGAGGGCTTTTAAAACAGATACGCAGTATTTT.

Ten or more counts support this clonotype. The V call is TRBV11-2, the J call TRBJ2-2, with D possibly being TRBD1 (6 bases). Germline V lookup: CDR1 SGHAT, CDR2 FQNNGV. The CDR3 extends over 19 amino acids. The V gene lost 2 bases and the J gene lost 0 bases, with 19 bases spanning the gap. The CDR3 loop is CASSLRGLSGDTNTGELFF. Here the CDR3 DNA reads TGTGCCAGCAGCTTAAGGGGCCTATCAGGGGACACGAACACCGGGGAGCTGTTTTTT.

This clonotype has at least ten counts. V and J are TRBV7-8 and TRBJ1-2, with 7 bases lining up with TRBD1. Germline V gene data show CDR1 as SGHVS and CDR2 as FQNEAQ. This CDR3 contains 13 residues. V was pared by 1 base and J by 4 bases, with 0 bases of the junction left unmatched. The CDR3 nucleotides are TGTGCCAGCAGCTTAGACAGGGGCTATGGCTACACCTTC. The encoded protein is CASSLDRGYGYTF.

The V call is TRBV18, the J call TRBJ1-1; perhaps TRBD1 as D (6 bases). CDR1 and CDR2 from the germline V gene are KGHSH and LQKENI. V gave up 4 bases and J gave up 0 bases, with 21 bases separating them. The CDR3 is made up of 18 amino acids. The CDR3 reads CASSLSGTRGLVNTEAFF. DNA of the CDR3: TGTGCCAGCTCACTTTCCGGGACACGGGGCTTAGTGAACACTGAAGCTTTCTTT.

This clonotype was seen only once. The chain combines TRBV7-2 with TRBJ2-1; 9 bases are a match to TRBD2. CDR1 SGHTA and CDR2 FQGNSA come from the germline V gene. This CDR3 region has 12 residues. The J segment lost 10 bases and the V segment lost 4 bases, leaving 2 bases of the junction unmatched. CDR3 region: CASSWGLAEQFF. The CDR3 DNA sequence: TGTGCCAGCAGCTGGGGACTAGCCGAGCAGTTCTTC. The full variable domain, with the rest looked up from reference TRBV7-2 and TRBJ2-1, is GAGVSQSPSNKVTEKGKDVELRCDPISGHTALYWYRQSLGQGLEFLIYFQGNSAPDKSGLPSDRFSAERTGGSVSTLTIQRTQQEDSAVYLCASSWGLAEQFFGPGTRLTVL.

This clonotype has at least ten counts. The chain recombines TRBV24-1 with TRBJ2-7, with D perhaps matching TRBD1 or TRBD2 (5 bases each). This CDR3 region has 15 residues. V lost 5 bases and J lost 0, with 13 bases in between. The germline CDR1 and CDR2 sequences are KGHDR and SFDVKD. The DNA for the CDR3 is TGTGCCACCAGTGCAGGGAGAACCGACTCCTACGAGCAGTACTTC. Its protein product is CATSAGRTDSYEQYF.

Ten or more counts support this clonotype. The genes are TRBV18 and TRBJ2-7, with D maybe TRBD1 (5 bases). Germline assignment: CDR1 KGHSH and CDR2 LQKENI. V dropped 2 bases and J dropped 5 bases, with 10 bases sitting between them. The CDR3 is 13 amino acids. CDR3 coding DNA: TGTGCCAGCTCACCAACCGCAGGGAACGAGCAGTACTTC. This sequence encodes CASSPTAGNEQYF.

This chain connects TRBV7-3 to TRBJ2-1; D uncertain. The assigned J gene may be wrong: the sequence end matches TRBJ2-5 better. The CDR3 runs to 15 residues. CDR1 and CDR2 from the germline V gene are SGHTA and FQGTGA. This CDR3 reads CASSPSGARQETQYF. DNA for the CDR3: TGTGCCAGCAGTCCTTCCGGAGCGCGTCAAGAGACCCAGTACTTC.

This clonotype was detected ten times or more. The DNA for the CDR3 is TGTGCCAGCGACGGGGGGAGACTAGGTGGTAATGAGCAGTTCTTC. Its translation: CASDGGRLGGNEQFF. J is TRBJ2-1 and V is TRBV2; 7 bases match TRBD2. The junction had 14 bases not matched to a gene; V was cut back by 8 bases and J by 7 bases. The CDR3 contains 15 residues. Germline values: CDR1 SNHLY, CDR2 FYNNEI.

The CDR3, as DNA: TGTGCCACCACGCCGGGACACCAGCTTTTTAGCTCTGGAAACACCATATATTTT. It codes for CATTPGHQLFSSGNTIYF. The V gene is TRBV19, the J gene TRBJ1-3; D might be TRBD1 (6 bases). The germline V and J ends were trimmed by 10 bases and 0 bases, with 25 bases remaining between them. The V gene's germline CDR1 is LNHDA and CDR2 SQIVND (reference sequence). The CDR3 is 18 amino acids.

The V call is TRBV10-1, the J call TRBJ2-7; TRBD1 agrees at 7 bases. J lost 5 bases, V lost 6 bases, and 7 bases had no gene match. Germline-derived CDR1 and CDR2 are WNHNN and SYGVQD (reference sequence). The CDR3 sequence is 13 residues long. The DNA of the CDR3 is TGCGCCAGCAGCGGCACAGGGGTCGACGAGCAGTACTTC. Protein: CASSGTGVDEQYF.